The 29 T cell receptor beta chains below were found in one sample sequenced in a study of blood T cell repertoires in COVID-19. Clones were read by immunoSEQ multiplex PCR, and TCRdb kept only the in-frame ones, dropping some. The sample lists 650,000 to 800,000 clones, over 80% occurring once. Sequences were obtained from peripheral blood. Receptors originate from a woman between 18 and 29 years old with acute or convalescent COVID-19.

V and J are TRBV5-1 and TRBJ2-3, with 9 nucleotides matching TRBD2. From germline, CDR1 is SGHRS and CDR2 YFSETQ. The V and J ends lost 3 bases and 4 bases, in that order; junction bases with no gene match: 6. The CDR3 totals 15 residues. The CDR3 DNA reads TGCGCCAGCAGCTACGGGAGCGGGGGGCCAGATACGCAGTATTTT. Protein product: CASSYGSGGPDTQYF.

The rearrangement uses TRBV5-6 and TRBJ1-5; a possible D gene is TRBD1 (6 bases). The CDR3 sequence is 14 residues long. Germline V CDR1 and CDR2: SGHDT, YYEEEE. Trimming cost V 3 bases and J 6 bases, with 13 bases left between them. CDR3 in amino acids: CASSWGGAAQPQHF. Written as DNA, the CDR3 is TGTGCCAGCAGCTGGGGGGGGGCCGCTCAGCCCCAGCATTTT.

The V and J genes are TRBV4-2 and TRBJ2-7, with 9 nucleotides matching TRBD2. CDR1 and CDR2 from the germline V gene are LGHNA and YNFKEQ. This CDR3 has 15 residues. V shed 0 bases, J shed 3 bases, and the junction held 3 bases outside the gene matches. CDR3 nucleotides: TGTGCCAGCAGCCAAGAGCGGGGGGGCTTCTACGAGCAGTACTTC. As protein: CASSQERGGFYEQYF.

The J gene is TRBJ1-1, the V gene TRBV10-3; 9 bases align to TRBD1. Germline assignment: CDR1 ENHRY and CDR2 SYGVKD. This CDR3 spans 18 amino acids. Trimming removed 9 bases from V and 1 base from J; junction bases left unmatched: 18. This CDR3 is CAIQSPPHTGGQNTEAFF. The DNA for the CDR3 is TGTGCCATTCAATCCCCCCCCCACACAGGGGGCCAGAACACTGAAGCTTTCTTT.

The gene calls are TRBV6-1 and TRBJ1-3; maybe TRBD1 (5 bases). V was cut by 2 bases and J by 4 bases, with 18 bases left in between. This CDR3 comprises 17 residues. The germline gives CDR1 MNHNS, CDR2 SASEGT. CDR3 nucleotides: TGTGCCAGCAGTGAAATTTTGGGGGGGTCTTACGGAAACACCATATATTTT. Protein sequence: CASSEILGGSYGNTIYF.

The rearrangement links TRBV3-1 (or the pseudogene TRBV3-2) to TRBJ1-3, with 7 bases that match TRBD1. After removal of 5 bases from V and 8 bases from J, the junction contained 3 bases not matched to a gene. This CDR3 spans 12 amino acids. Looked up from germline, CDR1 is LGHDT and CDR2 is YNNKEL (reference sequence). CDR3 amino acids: CASSTTGDTIYF. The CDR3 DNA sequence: TGTGCCAGCAGCACCACAGGGGACACCATATATTTT.

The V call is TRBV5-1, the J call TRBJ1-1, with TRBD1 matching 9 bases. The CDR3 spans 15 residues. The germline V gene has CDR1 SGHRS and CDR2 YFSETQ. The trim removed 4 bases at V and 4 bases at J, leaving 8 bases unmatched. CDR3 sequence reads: CASSQTGGAVTEAFF. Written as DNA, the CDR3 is TGCGCCAGCAGCCAAACAGGGGGCGCCGTCACTGAAGCTTTCTTT.

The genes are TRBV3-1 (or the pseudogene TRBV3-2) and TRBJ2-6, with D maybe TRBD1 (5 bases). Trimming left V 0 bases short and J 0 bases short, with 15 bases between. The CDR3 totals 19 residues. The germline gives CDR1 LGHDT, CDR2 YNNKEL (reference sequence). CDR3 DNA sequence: TGTGCCAGCAGCCAAGATAGGACATTCTCTTACTCTGGGGCCAACGTCCTGACTTTC. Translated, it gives CASSQDRTFSYSGANVLTF.

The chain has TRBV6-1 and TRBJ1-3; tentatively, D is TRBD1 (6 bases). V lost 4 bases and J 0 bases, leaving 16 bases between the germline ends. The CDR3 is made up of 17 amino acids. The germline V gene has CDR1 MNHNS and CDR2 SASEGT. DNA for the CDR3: TGTGCCAGCAGTGCCCGGACAGCCAGTGGCTCTGGAAACACCATATATTTT. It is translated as CASSARTASGSGNTIYF.

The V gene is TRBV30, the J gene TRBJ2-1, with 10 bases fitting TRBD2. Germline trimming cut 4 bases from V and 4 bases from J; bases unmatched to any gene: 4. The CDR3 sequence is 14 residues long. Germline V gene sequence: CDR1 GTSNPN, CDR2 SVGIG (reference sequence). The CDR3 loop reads CAWILAGSYNEQFF. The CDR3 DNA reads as TGTGCCTGGATACTAGCGGGGTCTTACAATGAGCAGTTCTTC. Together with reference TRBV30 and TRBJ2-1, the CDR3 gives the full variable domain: SQTIHQWPATLVQPVGSPLSLECTVEGTSNPNLYWYRQAAGRGLQLLFYSVGIGQISSEVPQNLSASRPQDRQFILSSKKLLLSDSGFYLCAWILAGSYNEQFFGPGTRLTVL.

CDR3 nucleotide sequence: TGCGCCAGCAGCGCGGGGACAGGGGGCGGAAAACTGTTTTTT. Protein sequence: CASSAGTGGGKLFF. This chain uses TRBV5-1 with TRBJ1-4; 12 bases map to TRBD1. The CDR3 has 14 amino acids. With 4 bases clipped from V and 10 bases from J, the junction kept 5 bases outside the gene matches. In germline, CDR1 is SGHRS, CDR2 YFSETQ.

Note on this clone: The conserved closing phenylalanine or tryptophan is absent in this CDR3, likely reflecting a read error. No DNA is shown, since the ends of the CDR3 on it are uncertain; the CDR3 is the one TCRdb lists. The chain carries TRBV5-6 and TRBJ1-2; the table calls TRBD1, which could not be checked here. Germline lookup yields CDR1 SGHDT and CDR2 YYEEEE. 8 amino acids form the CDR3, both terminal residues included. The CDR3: CASRSDRD.

The CDR3 DNA is TGCAGTGCTAGACCAGGGTATGAGCAGTTCTTC. Its protein is CSARPGYEQFF. The chain uses TRBV20-1 and TRBJ2-1, with a weak D call TRBD1 (5 bases). V lost 2 bases to trimming and J lost 8 bases, with 7 bases between them. The CDR3 spans 11 residues. Germline CDR1 is DFQATT and CDR2 is SNEGSKA (reference sequence).

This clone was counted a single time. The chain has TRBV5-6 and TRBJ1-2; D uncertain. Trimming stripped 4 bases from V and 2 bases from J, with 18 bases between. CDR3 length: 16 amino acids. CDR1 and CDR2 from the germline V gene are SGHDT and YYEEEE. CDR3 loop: CASSLFDRHLNYGYTF. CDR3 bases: TGTGCCAGCAGCCTCTTCGACCGACATTTAAACTATGGCTACACCTTC. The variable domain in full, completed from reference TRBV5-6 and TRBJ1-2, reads DAGVTQSPTHLIKTRGQQVTLRCSPKSGHDTVSWYQQALGQGPQFIFQYYEEEERQRGNFPDRFSGHQFPNYSSELNVNALLLGDSALYLCASSLFDRHLNYGYTFGSGTRLTVV.

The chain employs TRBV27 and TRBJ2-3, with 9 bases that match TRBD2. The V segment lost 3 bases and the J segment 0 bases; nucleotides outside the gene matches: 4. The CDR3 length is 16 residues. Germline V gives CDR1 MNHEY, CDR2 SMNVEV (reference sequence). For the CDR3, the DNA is TGTGCCAGCAGTTTGCTGGCGGGGGGGAGCACAGATACGCAGTATTTT. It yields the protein CASSLLAGGSTDTQYF.

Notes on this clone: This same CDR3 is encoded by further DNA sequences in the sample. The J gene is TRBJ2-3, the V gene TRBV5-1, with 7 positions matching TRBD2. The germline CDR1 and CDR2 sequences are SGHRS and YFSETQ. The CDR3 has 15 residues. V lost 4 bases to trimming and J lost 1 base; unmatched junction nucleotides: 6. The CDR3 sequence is CASSHLAGGTDTQYF. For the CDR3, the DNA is TGCGCCAGCAGCCACTTAGCGGGTGGCACAGATACGCAGTATTTT.

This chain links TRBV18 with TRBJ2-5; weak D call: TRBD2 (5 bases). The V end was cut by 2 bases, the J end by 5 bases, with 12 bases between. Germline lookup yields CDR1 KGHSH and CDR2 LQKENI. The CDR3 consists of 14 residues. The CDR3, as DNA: TGTGCCAGCTCACCAAATTCCGGCGGGGAGACCCAGTACTTC. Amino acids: CASSPNSGGETQYF.

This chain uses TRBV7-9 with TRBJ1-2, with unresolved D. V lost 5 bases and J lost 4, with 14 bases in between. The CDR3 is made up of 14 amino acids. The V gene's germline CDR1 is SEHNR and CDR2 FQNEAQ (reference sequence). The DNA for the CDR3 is TGTGCCAGCAGCCCCTCCGGGAGCCTCTATGGCTACACCTTC. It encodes CASSPSGSLYGYTF.

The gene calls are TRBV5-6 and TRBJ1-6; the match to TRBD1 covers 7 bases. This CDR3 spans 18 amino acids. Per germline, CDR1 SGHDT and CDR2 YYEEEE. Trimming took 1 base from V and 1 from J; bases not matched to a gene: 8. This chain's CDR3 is CASSLHDRVESYNSPLHF. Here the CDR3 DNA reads TGTGCCAGCAGCTTGCACGACAGGGTAGAATCCTATAATTCACCCCTCCACTTT.

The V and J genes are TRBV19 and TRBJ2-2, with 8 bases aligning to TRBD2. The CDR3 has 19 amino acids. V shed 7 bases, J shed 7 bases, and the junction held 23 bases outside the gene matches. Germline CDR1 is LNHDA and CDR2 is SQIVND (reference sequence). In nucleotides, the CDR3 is TGTGCCAGTAAATCAAATGGGAGGTCGGGGGGGCGCGTTCACGGGGAGCTGTTTTTT. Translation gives CASKSNGRSGGRVHGELFF.

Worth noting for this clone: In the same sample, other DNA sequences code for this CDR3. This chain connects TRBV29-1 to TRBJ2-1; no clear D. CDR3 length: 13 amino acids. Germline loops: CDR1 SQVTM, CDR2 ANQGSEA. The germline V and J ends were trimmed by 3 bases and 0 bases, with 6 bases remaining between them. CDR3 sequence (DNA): TGCAGCGTTGACGGTAGCTCCTACAATGAGCAGTTCTTC. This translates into CSVDGSSYNEQFF.

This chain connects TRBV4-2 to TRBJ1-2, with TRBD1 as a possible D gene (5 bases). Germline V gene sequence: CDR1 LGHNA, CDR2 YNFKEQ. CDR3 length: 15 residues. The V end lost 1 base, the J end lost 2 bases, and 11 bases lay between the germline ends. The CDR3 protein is CASSQVTGVNYGYTF. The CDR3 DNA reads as TGTGCCAGCAGCCAAGTAACGGGGGTAAACTATGGCTACACCTTC.

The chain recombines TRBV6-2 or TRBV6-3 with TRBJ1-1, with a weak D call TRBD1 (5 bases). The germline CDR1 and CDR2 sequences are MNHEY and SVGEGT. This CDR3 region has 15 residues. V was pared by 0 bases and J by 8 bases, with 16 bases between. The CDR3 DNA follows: TGTGCCAGCAGTTACTCACCAAACACACGACAGGAAGCTTTCTTT. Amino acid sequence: CASSYSPNTRQEAFF.

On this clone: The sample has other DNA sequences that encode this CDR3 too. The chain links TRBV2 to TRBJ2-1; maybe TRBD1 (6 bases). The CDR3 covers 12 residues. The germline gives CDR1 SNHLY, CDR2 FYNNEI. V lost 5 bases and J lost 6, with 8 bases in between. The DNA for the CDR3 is TGTGCCAGCAGTCAACAGGGCAATGAGCAGTTCTTC. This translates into CASSQQGNEQFF. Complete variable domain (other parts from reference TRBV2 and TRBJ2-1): EPEVTQTPSHQVTQMGQEVILRCVPISNHLYFYWYRQILGQKVEFLVSFYNNEISEKSEIFDDQFSVERPDGSNFTLKIRSTKLEDSAMYFCASSQQGNEQFFGPGTRLTVL.

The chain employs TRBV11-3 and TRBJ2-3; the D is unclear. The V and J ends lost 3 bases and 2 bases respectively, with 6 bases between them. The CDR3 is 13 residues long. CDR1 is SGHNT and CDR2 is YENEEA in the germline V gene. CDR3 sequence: CASSFYYTDTQYF. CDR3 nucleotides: TGTGCCAGCAGCTTTTACTACACAGATACGCAGTATTTT.

This chain's CDR3 is CASSRQGNEKLFF. The CDR3 DNA is TGTGCCAGCAGCCGCCAGGGGAATGAAAAACTGTTTTTT. The chain links TRBV14 to TRBJ1-4, with D possibly being TRBD1 (6 bases). Germline CDR1 SGHDN, CDR2 FVKESK. This CDR3 contains 13 residues. With 4 bases removed from V and 5 bases from J, the gap between germline ends came to 8 bases.

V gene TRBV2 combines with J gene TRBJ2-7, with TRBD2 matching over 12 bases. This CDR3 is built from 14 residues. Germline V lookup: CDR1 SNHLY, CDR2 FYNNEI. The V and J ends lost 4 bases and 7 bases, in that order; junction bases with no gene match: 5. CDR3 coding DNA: TGTGCCAGCAGTGCGTCGGGACTAGCGGGTGAGCAGTACTTC. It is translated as CASSASGLAGEQYF.

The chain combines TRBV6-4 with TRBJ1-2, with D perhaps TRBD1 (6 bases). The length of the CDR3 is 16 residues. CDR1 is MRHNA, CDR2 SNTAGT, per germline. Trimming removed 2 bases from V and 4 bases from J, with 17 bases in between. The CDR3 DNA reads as TGTGCCAGCAGTGACCGGGCAGGGGAGCATTTCTATGGCTACACCTTC. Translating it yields CASSDRAGEHFYGYTF.

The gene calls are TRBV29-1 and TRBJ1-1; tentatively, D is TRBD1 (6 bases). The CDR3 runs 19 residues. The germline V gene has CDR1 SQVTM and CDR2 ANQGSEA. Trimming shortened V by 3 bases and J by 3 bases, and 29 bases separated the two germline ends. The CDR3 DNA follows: TGCAGCGTTGATTCATCTCTAAAGACTGGACAGCCTAGCTACACTGAAGCTTTCTTT. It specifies CSVDSSLKTGQPSYTEAFF.